This T cell receptor beta chain was captured by sequencing in a study of blood T cell repertoires in COVID-19. The CDR3 spans 13 residues. The V and J ends lost 11 bases and 4 bases respectively, with 14 bases between them. Germline V gene lookup returns CDR1 ENHRY and CDR2 SYGVKD. Seattle researchers signed up patients amid active infection and tracked them longitudinally. Sequenced by immunoSEQ multiplex PCR; TCRdb stores in-frame clones only, minus some. The data contain about 340,000 clones, around nine tenths of them singletons. The specimen sequenced was peripheral blood. The V gene is TRBV10-3, the J gene TRBJ2-2; no clear D gene. The source is a woman aged 65 to 85 with COVID-19, enrolled during active disease. The chain's CDR3 is CAVAGFTTGELFF. In DNA form, the CDR3 reads TGTGCCGTGGCAGGATTCACCACCGGGGAGCTGTTTTTT.